This entry lists 26 T cell receptor beta chains sequenced from one sample in a study of blood T cell repertoires in COVID-19. Generated by immunoSEQ multiplex PCR, the TCRdb table keeps only in-frame clones and is missing some. This sample yields around 200,000 clones, of which approximately 87% are seen a single time; about 10% belongs to the top ten. Sequencing was performed on peripheral blood. The receptors here all came from a woman aged 55-70 years with COVID-19, enrolled during active disease.

The V and J genes are TRBV2 and TRBJ2-2; TRBD2 agrees at 8 bases. V dropped 6 bases and J dropped 0; count of bases not matched to a gene: 3. In germline, CDR1 is SNHLY, CDR2 FYNNEI. The CDR3 extends over 15 amino acids. The CDR3: CASRLAGPNTGELFF. CDR3 DNA sequence: TGTGCCAGCAGGCTAGCGGGCCCGAACACCGGGGAGCTGTTTTTT. The full variable domain, completed using reference TRBV2 and TRBJ2-2, is EPEVTQTPSHQVTQMGQEVILRCVPISNHLYFYWYRQILGQKVEFLVSFYNNEISEKSEIFDDQFSVERPDGSNFTLKIRSTKLEDSAMYFCASRLAGPNTGELFFGEGSRLTVL.

This chain joins TRBV6-5 and TRBJ2-2; 7 bases are a match to TRBD1. CDR1 is MNHEY and CDR2 is SVGAGI in the germline V gene. The J segment lost 4 bases and the V segment lost 8 bases, leaving 7 bases of the junction unmatched. The CDR3 sequence is 14 residues long. CDR3 in DNA: TGTGCCAGCTTACGACAGGGTACCACCGGGGAGCTGTTTTTT. Translated, it gives CASLRQGTTGELFF.

This chain connects TRBV27 to TRBJ2-7, with D possibly being TRBD2 (7 bases). The V end lost 5 bases, the J end lost 7 bases, and 21 bases lay between the germline ends. Germline V CDR1 and CDR2: MNHEY, SMNVEV (reference sequence). The CDR3 has 15 amino acids. The CDR3 protein is CASSLGGAVGREQYF. CDR3 DNA: TGTGCCAGCAGTCTGGGGGGGGCGGTGGGGAGAGAGCAGTACTTC.

The chain joins TRBV2 to TRBJ2-3; D gene ambiguous. Germline lookup yields CDR1 SNHLY and CDR2 FYNNEI. Trimming left V 5 bases short and J 3 bases short, with 12 bases between. This CDR3 is built from 14 residues. Here the CDR3 reads CASSPGQPTDTQYF. In DNA form, the CDR3 reads TGTGCCAGCAGTCCGGGTCAACCAACAGATACGCAGTATTTT.

The chain employs TRBV5-5 and TRBJ2-1, with TRBD2 identical over 11 bases. Germline V CDR1 and CDR2: SGHKS, YYEKEE (reference sequence). The junction had 9 bases not matched to a gene; V was cut back by 4 bases and J by 9 bases. The CDR3 sequence is 15 residues long. The CDR3 DNA sequence: TGTGCCAGCAGCAAGGGACTAGCGGAGGAGTTTGAGCAGTTCTTC. This codes for CASSKGLAEEFEQFF. The entire variable domain, with the rest obtained from reference TRBV5-5 and TRBJ2-1, is as follows: DAGVTQSPTHLIKTRGQQVTLRCSPISGHKSVSWYQQVLGQGPQFIFQYYEKEERGRGNFPDRFSARQFPNYSSELNVNALLLGDSALYLCASSKGLAEEFEQFFGPGTRLTVL.

In this sample, this clone turned up once. The chain employs TRBV29-1 and TRBJ2-7; 7 bases match TRBD2. The germline V gene has CDR1 SQVTM and CDR2 ANQGSEA. Unmatched junction bases numbered 19, after V lost 6 bases and J lost 5 bases. CDR3 length: 16 amino acids. CDR3 sequence: CSVETITRTRENEQYF. The DNA of the CDR3 is TGCAGCGTGGAGACCATCACCAGGACTAGAGAAAACGAGCAGTACTTC.

The rearrangement uses TRBV11-2 and TRBJ1-2; 7 bases map to TRBD1. Unmatched junction bases numbered 4, after V lost 1 base and J lost 5 bases. Germline V gene sequence: CDR1 SGHAT, CDR2 FQNNGV. The CDR3 length is 14 residues. The CDR3 here is CASSLGQGLYGYTF. As DNA, the CDR3 is TGTGCCAGCAGCTTAGGACAGGGATTGTATGGCTACACCTTC.

The V and J genes are TRBV27 and TRBJ2-1; 9 nucleotides align to TRBD2. The CDR3 spans 14 residues. Losses at the gene ends were 8 bases for V and 9 bases for J; bases not matched to a gene: 11. Germline V lookup: CDR1 MNHEY, CDR2 SMNVEV (reference sequence). The CDR3 region has the DNA TGTGCCAGCGGTCAGGCGGGAGGGTGGGGTGAGCAGTTCTTC. This encodes CASGQAGGWGEQFF.

The CDR3 region is CASRRTPSTDTQYF. CDR3 nucleotide sequence: TGTGCCAGCAGGAGGACACCCAGCACAGATACGCAGTATTTT. The chain carries TRBV27 and TRBJ2-3, with D possibly being TRBD1 (5 bases). Germline CDR1 and CDR2: MNHEY and SMNVEV (reference sequence). Trimming took 6 bases from V and 0 from J, leaving 10 bases between them. The CDR3 is 14 residues long.

DNA for the CDR3: TGTGCCAGCTCACCGCAGGGGGGAGTGGGCACTGAAGCTTTCTTT. Protein sequence: CASSPQGGVGTEAFF. The V gene is TRBV18, the J gene TRBJ1-1, with 7 bases aligning to TRBD1. The CDR3 contains 15 residues. J lost 4 bases, V lost 3 bases, and 8 bases had no gene match. Germline values: CDR1 KGHSH, CDR2 LQKENI.

CDR3 sequence (DNA): TGTGCCACCAGTGTGGGGACTAGCGGGATCTACAATGAGCAGTTCTTC. Its translation is CATSVGTSGIYNEQFF. The chain couples TRBV24-1 to TRBJ2-1, with 13 bases fitting TRBD2. CDR1 is KGHDR and CDR2 is SFDVKD in the germline V gene. The CDR3 runs 16 residues. V shed 5 bases and J 3 bases; nucleotides not matched to a gene: 3.

This clone has only one observation. The chain couples TRBV6-5 to TRBJ1-5, with D perhaps matching TRBD1 (6 bases). The V and J ends lost 6 bases and 5 bases respectively, with 11 bases between them. CDR3 length: 13 amino acids. The germline gives CDR1 MNHEY, CDR2 SVGAGI. The CDR3 reads CASRDYRDQPQHF. As DNA, the CDR3 is TGTGCCAGCAGGGATTACAGGGATCAGCCCCAGCATTTT.

This clone was counted only a few times. The rearrangement uses TRBV7-8 and TRBJ1-1; D unresolved. This CDR3 is built from 14 residues. Germline CDR1 is SGHVS and CDR2 is FQNEAQ. V gave up 5 bases and J gave up 2 bases, with 12 bases separating them. The CDR3 protein is CASSPTLRNTEAFF. CDR3 nucleotide sequence: TGTGCCAGCAGCCCAACCCTTAGAAACACTGAAGCTTTCTTT. Based on the CDR3 plus reference TRBV7-8 and TRBJ1-1, the full variable domain is GAGVSQSPRYKVAKRGQDVALRCDPISGHVSLFWYQQALGQGPEFLTYFQNEAQLDKSGLPSDRFFAERPEGSVSTLKIQRTQQEDSAVYLCASSPTLRNTEAFFGQGTRLTVV.

The chain has TRBV9 and TRBJ2-3; TRBD1 aligns across 7 bases. CDR1 is SGDLS, CDR2 YYNGEE, per germline. V lost 4 bases to trimming and J lost 0 bases; unmatched junction nucleotides: 17. CDR3 length equals 19 residues. DNA for the CDR3: TGTGCCAGCAGCAGGCCCCGGGACAGAAGAAGCGAAAGCACAGATACGCAGTATTTT. It codes for CASSRPRDRRSESTDTQYF. The full variable domain, its missing parts supplied by reference TRBV9 and TRBJ2-3, is DSGVTQTPKHLITATGQRVTLRCSPRSGDLSVYWYQQSLDQGLQFLIQYYNGEERAKGNILERFSAQQFPDLHSELNLSSLELGDSALYFCASSRPRDRRSESTDTQYFGPGTRLTVL.

The chain is built from TRBV3-1 (or the pseudogene TRBV3-2) and TRBJ2-7; maybe TRBD2 (6 bases). The V end lost 1 base, the J end lost 7 bases, and 8 bases lay between the germline ends. In germline, CDR1 is LGHDT, CDR2 YNNKEL (reference sequence). This CDR3 comprises 12 residues. This chain's CDR3 is CASSQVGREQYF. CDR3 nucleotides: TGTGCCAGCAGCCAAGTGGGGAGGGAGCAGTACTTC.

The rearrangement links TRBV5-6 to TRBJ1-1; no definite D call. The CDR3 extends over 11 amino acids. Looked up from germline, CDR1 is SGHDT and CDR2 is YYEEEE. Trimming left V 3 bases short and J 6 bases short, with 6 bases between. CDR3 loop: CASSSTAEAFF. The CDR3, as DNA: TGTGCCAGCAGCTCCACGGCTGAAGCTTTCTTT.

The chain links TRBV6-6 to TRBJ1-1; 9 bases match TRBD1. Trimming removed 3 bases from V and 2 bases from J; junction bases left unmatched: 4. Per the germline V gene, CDR1 is MNHNY and CDR2 is SVGAGI (reference sequence). This CDR3 contains 15 residues. The CDR3 nucleotides read TGTGCCAGCAGTTATCCGGGACAGGGAAACACTGAAGCTTTCTTT. Amino acid sequence: CASSYPGQGNTEAFF.

The rearrangement links TRBV3-1 (or the pseudogene TRBV3-2) to TRBJ1-2, with TRBD1 identical over 8 bases. CDR1 LGHDT and CDR2 YNNKEL come from the germline V gene (reference sequence). The trim removed 1 base at V and 0 bases at J, leaving 7 bases unmatched. This CDR3 spans 17 amino acids. This CDR3 reads CASSQVTGGVANYGYTF. As DNA, the CDR3 is TGTGCCAGCAGCCAAGTTACAGGGGGAGTCGCTAACTATGGCTACACCTTC.

The CDR3 DNA reads TGTGCCTGGAGTCCGGGACAGGGGGTTTCTTACGAGCAGTACTTC. Amino acid sequence: CAWSPGQGVSYEQYF. The V call is TRBV30, the J call TRBJ2-7; TRBD1 aligns across 11 bases. The ends lost 2 bases at V and 4 bases at J; junction bases unmatched: 7. Germline V lookup: CDR1 GTSNPN, CDR2 SVGIG (reference sequence). The CDR3 has 15 residues.

This clone came up a few times. This sample also contains other DNA sequences that code for the same CDR3. This chain joins TRBV7-2 and TRBJ1-1, with TRBD1 as a possible D gene (5 bases). The germline V gene has CDR1 SGHTA and CDR2 FQGNSA. CDR3 length: 12 amino acids. Trimming pared 0 bases from V and 10 bases from J, leaving 9 bases between. Written as DNA, the CDR3 is TGTGCCAGCAGCTTAGCGCAGGGCGGAGCTTTCTTT. This translates into CASSLAQGGAFF.

The chain employs TRBV7-2 and TRBJ1-6; 10 bases are shared with TRBD1. The V segment lost 5 bases and the J segment 8 bases; nucleotides outside the gene matches: 6. Germline values: CDR1 SGHTA, CDR2 FQGNSA. This CDR3 is 15 amino acids long. The CDR3 here is CASSPGGTGDSPLHF. The DNA of the CDR3 is TGTGCCAGCAGCCCCGGGGGGACAGGGGATTCACCCCTCCACTTT.

V is TRBV18 and J is TRBJ1-2; TRBD1 agrees at 10 bases. This CDR3 spans 15 amino acids. Trimming at V came to 0 bases and at J to 7 bases, leaving 5 bases not matched to a gene. CDR1 KGHSH and CDR2 LQKENI come from the germline V gene. The CDR3 coding sequence is TGTGCCAGCTCACCACCGTCGACAGGGGGCCCTGGCTACACCTTC. Protein product: CASSPPSTGGPGYTF. The entire variable domain, with the rest obtained from reference TRBV18 and TRBJ1-2, is as follows: NAGVMQNPRHLVRRRGQEARLRCSPMKGHSHVYWYRQLPEEGLKFMVYLQKENIIDESGMPKERFSAEFPKEGPSILRIQQVVRGDSAAYFCASSPPSTGGPGYTFGSGTRLTVV.

DNA of the CDR3: TGTGCCAGCAGTACCCCGGGACTGAACTATGGCTACACCTTC. Protein sequence: CASSTPGLNYGYTF. This chain connects TRBV6-5 to TRBJ1-2, with a weak D call TRBD1 (5 bases). This CDR3 is built from 14 residues. Germline values: CDR1 MNHEY, CDR2 SVGAGI. V lost 5 bases, J lost 2 bases, and 12 bases lay in between.

The V call is TRBV3-1 (or the pseudogene TRBV3-2), the J call TRBJ2-2; D may be TRBD2 (5 bases). The V and J ends lost 6 bases and 1 base respectively, with 12 bases between them. Germline V CDR1 and CDR2: LGHDT, YNNKEL (reference sequence). The length of the CDR3 is 15 residues. CDR3: CASSYGRGNTGELFF. The CDR3 coding sequence is TGTGCCAGCAGTTACGGACGGGGGAACACCGGGGAGCTGTTTTTT.

The table lists this clone with a count of one. As DNA, the CDR3 is TGTGCCAGCAGCCGATTAACAGGGTTACCTAATGAAAAACTGTTTTTT. This encodes CASSRLTGLPNEKLFF. The chain carries TRBV3-1 (or the pseudogene TRBV3-2) and TRBJ1-4; possibly TRBD1 for D (6 bases). V was clipped by 4 bases and J by 3 bases, with 15 bases between them. Germline CDR1 is LGHDT and CDR2 is YNNKEL (reference sequence). CDR3 length: 16 residues.

The gene calls are TRBV5-1 and TRBJ1-6; D is unclear. This CDR3 region has 18 residues. Between the trimmed V and J ends, which lost 5 bases and 2 bases, there was a span of 20 bases. In germline, CDR1 is SGHRS, CDR2 YFSETQ. The CDR3 here is CASRPPGPAGPYNSPLHF. The CDR3 DNA follows: TGCGCCAGCAGGCCGCCGGGCCCCGCGGGCCCCTATAATTCACCCCTCCACTTT.